Described below is a single T cell receptor (beta chain) sequence and its context. The record originates from a study of identical twins. Germline CDR1 SGHAT, CDR2 FQNNGV. The trim removed 1 base at V and 3 bases at J, leaving 4 bases unmatched. This CDR3 has 16 residues. TCRdb re-called the 5' RACE reads with MiXCR, one entry per CDR3 protein. Found here are about 480,000 distinct CDR3 sequences, 14% of them singletons; the top ten hold about 0.52%. The same specimen was also included in a second study, on yellow fever vaccine responses in identical twins.

The chain recombines TRBV11-2 with TRBJ2-3; 10 bases line up with TRBD2. The TCR sequence derives from a woman younger than 35 in good health. What was sequenced was CD4+ T cells sorted from blood. The CDR3 DNA is TGTGCCAGCAGCTTAGGAGGACTAGCGGAGACAGATACGCAGTATTTT. Translation gives CASSLGGLAETDTQYF.